Each of the 16 T cell receptor beta chains below was sequenced from the same sample in a study of response to subunit inactivated influenza vaccine. TCRdb used MiXCR to reprocess the RT-PCR reads, holding one entry per CDR3 protein. The table lists around 520,000 distinct CDR3 sequences, approximately 12% of them singletons. Sequenced here: PBMCs from blood, sampled on the day of vaccination. These receptors all stem from a man in his fifties or sixties who received an inactivated influenza vaccine.

This clonotype was seen a few times. The chain is built from TRBV20-1 and TRBJ2-5; TRBD2 might be the D (5 bases). The ends were cut back, 8 bases at V and 5 bases at J, with 15 bases in the middle. This CDR3 is 12 amino acids long. Germline CDR1 reads DFQATT; CDR2 reads SNEGSKA (reference sequence). The CDR3 loop is CSYKDLGETQYF. The DNA for the CDR3 is TGCAGTTATAAGGACTTGGGGGAGACCCAGTACTTC.

This clonotype was seen a few times. The CDR3 nucleotides read TGTGCCGCCTGGTCTAGCGGGATGGAGACCCAGTACTTC. Its protein is CAAWSSGMETQYF. J is TRBJ2-5 and V is TRBV10-3, with TRBD2 identical over 9 bases. With V trimmed by 11 bases and J by 5 bases, 9 bases remained unmatched. This CDR3 is built from 13 residues. Germline values: CDR1 ENHRY, CDR2 SYGVKD.

This clonotype was observed at least ten times. The chain combines TRBV6-5 with TRBJ1-3; D uncertain. The CDR3 runs to 14 residues. The germline CDR1 and CDR2 sequences are MNHEY and SVGAGI. Trimming took off 0 bases at V and 4 bases at J, with 7 bases between the two ends. This chain's CDR3 is CASSYSRLGNTIYF. The CDR3 DNA reads as TGTGCCAGCAGTTACTCGCGACTCGGAAACACCATATATTTT.

The chain recombines TRBV30 with TRBJ2-1, with 7 bases lining up with TRBD2. Looked up from germline, CDR1 is GTSNPN and CDR2 is SVGIG (reference sequence). After removal of 0 bases from V and 4 bases from J, the junction contained 6 bases not matched to a gene. The CDR3 sequence is 15 residues long. The CDR3 nucleotides are TGTGCCTGGAGTGTATACGGGAGGATATACAATGAGCAGTTCTTC. Protein sequence: CAWSVYGRIYNEQFF.

The rearrangement uses TRBV12-3 or TRBV12-4 and TRBJ2-3; a possible D gene is TRBD2 (6 bases). The V end was cut by 10 bases, the J end by 9 bases, with 17 bases between. The CDR3 length is 12 residues. The CDR3 is CATSPRSGTQYF. CDR3 in DNA: TGTGCCACCTCCCCGAGAAGCGGGACGCAGTATTTT.

The CDR3 here is CASSYRQGWGEKLFF. The CDR3, as DNA: TGCGCCAGCAGCTACCGACAGGGTTGGGGTGAAAAACTGTTTTTT. The chain uses TRBV5-1 and TRBJ1-4; 7 nucleotides match TRBD1. Germline trimming cut 3 bases from V and 7 bases from J; bases unmatched to any gene: 9. This CDR3 has 15 residues. Germline loops: CDR1 SGHRS, CDR2 YFSETQ.

This clonotype has more than one count but fewer than ten. The chain recombines TRBV7-8 with TRBJ2-2, with TRBD2 matching over 9 bases. With 9 bases clipped from V and 3 bases from J, the junction kept 5 bases outside the gene matches. The CDR3 consists of 14 residues. Germline V CDR1 and CDR2: SGHVS, FQNEAQ. Written as DNA, the CDR3 is TGTGCCAGTAGCGGGAGACGGGACACCGGGGAGCTGTTTTTT. The encoded protein is CASSGRRDTGELFF.

The chain recombines TRBV15 with TRBJ1-1; perhaps TRBD1 as D (5 bases). Between the trimmed V and J ends, which lost 0 bases and 4 bases, there was a span of 9 bases. CDR1 LNHNV and CDR2 YYDKDF come from the germline V gene (reference sequence). The CDR3 has 14 amino acids. The CDR3 loop is CATSRDRRGTEAFF. CDR3 coding DNA: TGTGCCACCAGCAGAGATCGGAGGGGCACTGAAGCTTTCTTT.

The table lists this clonotype with a few counts. This chain uses TRBV18 with TRBJ2-1; 10 nucleotides line up with TRBD1. Germline lookup yields CDR1 KGHSH and CDR2 LQKENI. The V segment lost 2 bases and the J segment 6 bases; nucleotides outside the gene matches: 4. CDR3 length: 15 amino acids. CDR3 region: CASSPGTGVFNEQFF. In DNA form, the CDR3 reads TGTGCCAGCTCACCAGGGACAGGGGTGTTCAATGAGCAGTTCTTC.

This sequence joins TRBV13 and TRBJ2-7, with no clear D. Deletions cut 2 bases from V and 3 bases from J, with 8 bases between. CDR1 PRHDT and CDR2 FYEKMQ come from the germline V gene (reference sequence). CDR3 length equals 13 residues. CDR3: CASSLTYGYEQYF. CDR3 nucleotide sequence: TGTGCCAGCAGCTTAACTTACGGCTACGAGCAGTACTTC.

This clonotype was detected ten times or more. This chain connects TRBV5-1 to TRBJ2-1; the D gene is possibly TRBD2 (5 bases). Deletions cut 3 bases from V and 6 bases from J, with 10 bases between. From germline, CDR1 is SGHRS and CDR2 YFSETQ. The CDR3 runs to 13 residues. The CDR3 sequence: CASSSDWGNEQFF. As DNA, the CDR3 is TGCGCCAGCAGCTCGGACTGGGGCAATGAGCAGTTCTTC.

This clonotype was observed a handful of times. The chain links TRBV28 to TRBJ2-7; 9 positions match TRBD2. This CDR3 contains 14 residues. CDR1 and CDR2 from the germline V gene are MDHEN and SYDVKM. V gave up 6 bases and J gave up 2 bases; unmatched junction bases: 5. CDR3 coding DNA: TGTGCCAGCAGACGACTAGCGGAACCCTACGAGCAGTACTTC. Translation gives CASRRLAEPYEQYF.

A few counts support this clonotype. V usage is TRBV6-1 and J usage is TRBJ2-5; D possibly uses TRBD1 or TRBD2 (5 bases each). This CDR3 has 13 residues. CDR1 is MNHNS and CDR2 is SASEGT in the germline V gene. The ends were cut back, 6 bases at V and 5 bases at J, with 13 bases in the middle. The CDR3 sequence: CASRRDGAETQYF. CDR3 DNA sequence: TGTGCCAGCAGAAGGGACGGCGCGGAGACCCAGTACTTC.

The CDR3 sequence: CASSQDRGDGYTF. CDR3 DNA sequence: TGTGCCAGCAGCCAGGACAGGGGGGATGGCTACACCTTC. This sequence joins TRBV7-2 and TRBJ1-2, with 10 bases aligning to TRBD1. V lost 5 bases to trimming and J lost 6 bases; unmatched junction nucleotides: 3. CDR3 length: 13 residues. CDR1 and CDR2 from the germline V gene are SGHTA and FQGNSA.

This clonotype has a count of ten or more. This sequence joins TRBV5-6 and TRBJ2-7; perhaps TRBD2 as D (6 bases). CDR1 is SGHDT and CDR2 is YYEEEE in the germline V gene. The CDR3 length is 13 residues. The germline V and J ends were trimmed by 4 bases and 2 bases, with 10 bases remaining between them. Written as DNA, the CDR3 is TGTGCCAGCAGCCCGGGACTGACCTACGAGCAGTACTTC. It yields the protein CASSPGLTYEQYF. The full variable domain, completed using reference TRBV5-6 and TRBJ2-7, is DAGVTQSPTHLIKTRGQQVTLRCSPKSGHDTVSWYQQALGQGPQFIFQYYEEEERQRGNFPDRFSGHQFPNYSSELNVNALLLGDSALYLCASSPGLTYEQYFGPGTRLTVT.

This clonotype came up a few times. J is TRBJ2-1 and V is TRBV20-1, with 9 bases that match TRBD2. With 3 bases clipped from V and 4 bases from J, the junction kept 7 bases outside the gene matches. The CDR3 has 15 residues. Germline V gives CDR1 DFQATT, CDR2 SNEGSKA (reference sequence). This CDR3 reads CSASALAGIYNEQFF. The CDR3 nucleotides are TGCAGTGCTAGCGCTCTAGCGGGGATTTACAATGAGCAGTTCTTC.